The clone carrying this T cell receptor beta chain was observed many times. The CDR3 is 14 amino acids. Trimming pared 3 bases from V and 2 bases from J, leaving 10 bases between. With iRepertoire HTBI primers and Arm-PCR of CDR3 regions, TCR beta libraries were built. In the original analysis: The identification of 62 TRBV and roughly 14 TRBJ segments was made across samples. Each CDR3 protein is one row after TCRdb ran MiXCR on the multiplex PCR reads. V and J calls and clone size were set by TCRdb, not the authors. The sample contains hundreds of thousands of distinct CDR3 sequences, 16% of which appear only once. Indicated time point: newly diagnosed GD, antithyroid drugs for less than 3 months. Making the TCR library involved RNA that had been extracted from PBMCs. Roughly 10 milliliters of peripheral blood were taken and placed in EDTA tubes. The record originates from a study of regulatory T cells in long-lasting Graves disease.

These data were likewise used in another study, on T cells in Graves' hyperthyroidism and ophthalmopathy. That investigation notes: For the diagnoses, clinical symptoms, serum thyroxine and TRAb, thyroid ultrasound and orbital computed tomography were used.

The chain is built from TRBV12-3 or TRBV12-4 and TRBJ2-5, with D perhaps TRBD1 (6 bases). The sequenced sample was peripheral blood mononuclear cells (PBMCs), obtained at new diagnosis, from a patient treated with antithyroid drugs. The TCR comes from a man aged 18 to 30 with Graves disease. CDR3: CASSFSGAQETQYF. The CDR3 coding sequence is TGTGCCAGCAGTTTTTCAGGGGCGCAAGAGACCCAGTACTTC.